This T cell receptor beta chain was recorded in a study of T cell repertoires in cytomegalovirus infection. Whole-study results and caveats: Ex vivo responses were dominated by HLA-C-restricted CMV-specific TCR beta clonotypes. Adding up the frequency of public TCR beta families identified people who carried CMV plus the relevant HLA.

One entry per CDR3 protein results from TCRdb running MiXCR on the reads. The table lists approximately 400,000 distinct CDR3 sequences, 31% of them singletons. This clonotype was seen only a few times. The antigen remains undetermined. CDR3 size: 16 residues. V lost 1 base to trimming and J lost 1 base, with 12 bases between them. From germline, CDR1 is LNHNV and CDR2 YYDKDF (reference sequence). What was sequenced was PBMCs. The chain recombines TRBV15 with TRBJ2-3; no definite D call. This TCR was recovered from a human donor in good health (CMV status not recorded). Some clones in this sample may be carry-over from other donors' samples. The CDR3 DNA follows: TGTGCCACCAGCAGAGCGGGCTCCGTGGGCACAGATACGCAGTATTTT. Protein sequence: CATSRAGSVGTDTQYF. The full variable domain, with the rest looked up from reference TRBV15 and TRBJ2-3, is DAMVIQNPRYQVTQFGKPVTLSCSQTLNHNVMYWYQQKSSQAPKLLFHYYDKDFNNEADTPDNFQSRRPNTSFCFLDIRSPGLGDTAMYLCATSRAGSVGTDTQYFGPGTRLTVL.